This T cell receptor (beta chain) was obtained from a study of CD8+ T cells in alopecia areata. Turning to the study itself: Female roughly 7-10-week-old C3H/HeJ recipients received skin from roughly 6-12-month-old C3H/HeJ graft donors with spontaneous alopecia.

This clone appeared a few times. Antigen unknown. Mouse gene names and germline throughout. Read sequence stops 4 residues before the CDR3 end, and the germline J gene provides the missing end. Distinct nucleotide sequences in the sample also encode this CDR3. Sequencing relied on a cDNA template that was reverse transcribed from extracted RNA. Some clones are missing from TCRdb's copy, which holds only in-frame ones; the method was immunoSEQ multiplex PCR. In total the sample includes around 290,000 clones, none of them seen once. On the basis of CD4, CD8alpha, NKG2D, NKG2ACE and other markers, pooled cutaneous lymph node cells were sorted. Study outcomes and limitations: Scalp sequencing captures resident alphabeta T cells of normal skin too.

This CDR3 region has 15 residues. The germline V gene has CDR1 LGHNA and CDR2 YSYQKL. J was trimmed by 0 bases and V by 0 bases; bases with no gene match: 1. Sequencing used CD4+ T cells sorted from a lymph node. This clonotype was obtained from a C3H/HeJ mouse with alopecia areata. The strain's MHC haplotype is H2-k. This chain joins TRBV2 and TRBJ1-2; 7 nucleotides match TRBD1. The CDR3 here is CASSQEGTANSDYTF. The sequenced part of the CDR3 DNA is TGTGCCAGCAGCCAAGAAGGGACAGCAAACTCC.